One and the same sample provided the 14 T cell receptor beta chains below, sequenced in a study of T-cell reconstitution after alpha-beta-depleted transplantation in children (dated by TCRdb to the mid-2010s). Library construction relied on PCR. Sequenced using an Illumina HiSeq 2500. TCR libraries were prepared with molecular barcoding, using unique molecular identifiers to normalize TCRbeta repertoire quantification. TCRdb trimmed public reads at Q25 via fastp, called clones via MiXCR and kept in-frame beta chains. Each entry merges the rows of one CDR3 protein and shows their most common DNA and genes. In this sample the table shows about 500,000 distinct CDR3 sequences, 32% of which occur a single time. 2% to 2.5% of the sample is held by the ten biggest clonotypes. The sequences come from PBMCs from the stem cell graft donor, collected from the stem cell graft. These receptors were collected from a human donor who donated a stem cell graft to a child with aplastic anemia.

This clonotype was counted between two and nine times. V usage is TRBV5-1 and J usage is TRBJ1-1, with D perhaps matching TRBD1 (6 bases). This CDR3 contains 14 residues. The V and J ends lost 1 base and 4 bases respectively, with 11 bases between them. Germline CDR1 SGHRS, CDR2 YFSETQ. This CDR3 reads CASSLPKGGTEAFF. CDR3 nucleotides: TGCGCCAGCAGCTTGCCCAAGGGGGGCACTGAAGCTTTCTTT.

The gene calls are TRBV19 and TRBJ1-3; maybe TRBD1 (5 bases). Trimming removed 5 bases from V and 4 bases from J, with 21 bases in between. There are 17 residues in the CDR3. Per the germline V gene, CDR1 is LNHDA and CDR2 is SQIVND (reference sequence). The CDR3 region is CASSPRGDAGRGNTIYF. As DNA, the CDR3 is TGTGCCAGTAGTCCACGGGGGGACGCAGGTCGGGGAAACACCATATATTTT.

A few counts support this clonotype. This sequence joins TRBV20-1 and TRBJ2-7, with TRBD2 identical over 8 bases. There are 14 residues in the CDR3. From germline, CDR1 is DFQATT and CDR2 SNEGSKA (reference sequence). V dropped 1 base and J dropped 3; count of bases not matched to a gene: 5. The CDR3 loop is CSARGLATDYEQYF. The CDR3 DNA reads TGCAGTGCTAGAGGACTAGCGACCGACTACGAGCAGTACTTC.

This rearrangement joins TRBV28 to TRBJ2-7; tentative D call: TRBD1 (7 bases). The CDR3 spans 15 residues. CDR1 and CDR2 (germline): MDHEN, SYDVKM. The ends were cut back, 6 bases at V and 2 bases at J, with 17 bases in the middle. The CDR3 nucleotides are TGTGCCAGCAGCTCCCCGGCGGGACAGCCCTACGAGCAGTACTTC. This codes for CASSSPAGQPYEQYF.

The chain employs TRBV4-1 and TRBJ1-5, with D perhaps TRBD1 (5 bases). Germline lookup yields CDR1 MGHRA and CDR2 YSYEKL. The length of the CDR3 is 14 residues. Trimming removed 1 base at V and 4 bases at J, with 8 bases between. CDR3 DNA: TGCGCCAGCAGCCAAGTTGAGGGGAATCAGCCCCAGCATTTT. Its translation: CASSQVEGNQPQHF.

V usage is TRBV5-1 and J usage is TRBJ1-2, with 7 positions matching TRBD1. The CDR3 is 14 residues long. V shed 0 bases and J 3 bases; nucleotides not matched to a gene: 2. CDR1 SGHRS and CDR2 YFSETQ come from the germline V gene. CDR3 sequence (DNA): TGCGCCAGCAGCTTGGCCGGGACAGACTATGGCTACACCTTC. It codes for CASSLAGTDYGYTF.

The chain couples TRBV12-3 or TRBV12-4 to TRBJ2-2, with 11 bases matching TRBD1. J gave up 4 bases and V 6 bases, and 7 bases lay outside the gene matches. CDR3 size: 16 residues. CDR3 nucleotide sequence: TGTGCCAGCAGGGAATCCGGGACAGGGGGCACCGGGGAGCTGTTTTTT. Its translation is CASRESGTGGTGELFF.

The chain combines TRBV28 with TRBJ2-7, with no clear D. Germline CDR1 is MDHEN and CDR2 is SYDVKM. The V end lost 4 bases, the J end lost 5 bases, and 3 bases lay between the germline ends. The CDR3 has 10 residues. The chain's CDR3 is CASSSNEQYF. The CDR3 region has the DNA TGTGCCAGCAGTTCCAACGAGCAGTACTTC.

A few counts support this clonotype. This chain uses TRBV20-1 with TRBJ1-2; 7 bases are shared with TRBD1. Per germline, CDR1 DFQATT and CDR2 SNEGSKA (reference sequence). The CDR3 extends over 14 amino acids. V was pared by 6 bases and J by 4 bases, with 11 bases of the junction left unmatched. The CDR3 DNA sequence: TGCAGTGCCAGAACAGGGGAGACTAGCTATGGCTACACCTTC. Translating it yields CSARTGETSYGYTF.

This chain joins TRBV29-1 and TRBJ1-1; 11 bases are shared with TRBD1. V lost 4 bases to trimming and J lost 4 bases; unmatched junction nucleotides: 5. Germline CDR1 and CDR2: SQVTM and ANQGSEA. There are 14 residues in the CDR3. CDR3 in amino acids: CSVASGTGGTEAFF. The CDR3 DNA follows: TGCAGCGTTGCTTCCGGGACAGGGGGCACTGAAGCTTTCTTT.

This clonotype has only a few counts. The CDR3 sequence: CAIGPDSYNEQFF. CDR3 DNA sequence: TGTGCCATCGGCCCTGACAGTTACAATGAGCAGTTCTTC. This chain connects TRBV10-3 to TRBJ2-1; D may be TRBD1 (5 bases). The V end lost 8 bases, the J end lost 4 bases, and 12 bases lay between the germline ends. Germline CDR1 and CDR2: ENHRY and SYGVKD. The CDR3 spans 13 residues.

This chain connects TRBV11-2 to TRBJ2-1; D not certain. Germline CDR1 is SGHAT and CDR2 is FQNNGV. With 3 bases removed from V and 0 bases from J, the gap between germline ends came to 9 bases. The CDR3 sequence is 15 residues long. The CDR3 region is CASSLRQSSYNEQFF. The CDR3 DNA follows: TGTGCCAGCAGCTTGAGGCAGAGCTCCTACAATGAGCAGTTCTTC.

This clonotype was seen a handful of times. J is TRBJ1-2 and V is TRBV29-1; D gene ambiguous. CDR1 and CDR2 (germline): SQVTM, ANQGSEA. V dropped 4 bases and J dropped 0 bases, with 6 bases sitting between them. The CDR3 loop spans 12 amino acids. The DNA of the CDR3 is TGCAGCGTTGGAGCGACTAACTATGGCTACACCTTC. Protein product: CSVGATNYGYTF.

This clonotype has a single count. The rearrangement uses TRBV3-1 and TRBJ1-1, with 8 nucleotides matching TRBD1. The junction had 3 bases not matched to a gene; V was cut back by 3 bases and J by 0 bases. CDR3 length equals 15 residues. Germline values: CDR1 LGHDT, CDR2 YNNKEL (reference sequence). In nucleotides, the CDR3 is TGTGCCAGCAGCCAGGGACAGGTGATGAACACTGAAGCTTTCTTT. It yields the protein CASSQGQVMNTEAFF. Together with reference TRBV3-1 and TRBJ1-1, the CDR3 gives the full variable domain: DTAVSQTPKYLVTQMGNDKSIKCEQNLGHDTMYWYKQDSKKFLKIMFSYNNKELIINETVPNRFSPKSPDKAHLNLHINSLELGDSAVYFCASSQGQVMNTEAFFGQGTRLTVV.